The present entry profiles one T cell receptor beta chain with its context. The data derive from a study of blood T cell repertoires in COVID-19. About the study: T cells, B-cell-depleted T cells, or PBMCs supplied cDNA or gDNA.

With 6 bases removed from V and 2 bases from J, the gap between germline ends came to 5 bases. Germline CDR1 is LGHDT and CDR2 is YNNKEL (reference sequence). The CDR3 is 12 amino acids. Authors' processing steps: Quantification of nucleated cells was approximated via reference gene primer amplification. Some clones are missing from TCRdb's copy, which holds only in-frame ones; the method was immunoSEQ multiplex PCR. V and J calls plus clone size are reproduced from that table; the DNA served to infer D and trimming. The sample consists of 180,000 or so clones, roughly 88% of them appearing once. The chain uses TRBV3-1 (or the pseudogene TRBV3-2) and TRBJ1-3; perhaps TRBD1 as D (5 bases). Sequencing was done on a sample of peripheral blood. The clonotype was recovered from a human donor with active or convalescent COVID-19. The donor label of this sample is uncertain. This CDR3 is CASRQAGNTIYF. The CDR3 nucleotides are TGTGCCAGCAGACAGGCTGGAAACACCATATATTTT.